Presented here are 20 T cell receptor beta chains from one specimen sequenced in a study of blood T cell repertoires in COVID-19. The table came from immunoSEQ multiplex PCR; TCRdb's copy has only in-frame clones and leaves some out. The repertoire includes about 220,000 clones, about 79% of them detected once, and about 10% sits in the top ten. Specimen: peripheral blood. The receptors were gathered from a man aged 50 or older with active or convalescent COVID-19.

The chain uses TRBV6-1 and TRBJ2-5; 9 positions match TRBD1. The junction had 9 bases not matched to a gene; V was cut back by 2 bases and J by 5 bases. CDR3 length: 16 amino acids. Germline CDR1 MNHNS, CDR2 SASEGT. CDR3 coding DNA: TGTGCCAGCAGTGAACAGGGACAGGGAGTGACGGAGACCCAGTACTTC. Amino acids: CASSEQGQGVTETQYF.

The genes are TRBV6-2 or TRBV6-3 and TRBJ1-5; D gene unclear. Between the trimmed V and J ends, which lost 5 bases and 5 bases, there was a span of 13 bases. This CDR3 is built from 14 residues. Germline V gene lookup returns CDR1 MNHEY and CDR2 SVGEGT. CDR3 DNA sequence: TGTGCCAGCAGTAATAGACAAGTACATCAGCCCCAGCATTTT. Its protein is CASSNRQVHQPQHF.

The V gene is TRBV27, the J gene TRBJ1-5; TRBD1 matches at 8 bases. The germline gives CDR1 MNHEY, CDR2 SMNVEV (reference sequence). The CDR3 is made up of 15 amino acids. The J segment lost 4 bases and the V segment lost 6 bases, leaving 8 bases of the junction unmatched. In nucleotides, the CDR3 is TGTGCCAGCAGGCTAGGACAGGGCATAAATCAGCCCCAGCATTTT. It translates to CASRLGQGINQPQHF.

The genes are TRBV4-3 and TRBJ2-5; the match to TRBD2 covers 14 bases. CDR1 and CDR2 from the germline V gene are LGHNA and YSLEER. The CDR3 length is 17 residues. The V gene end was trimmed by 0 bases and the J gene end by 5 bases; junction bases not matched to a gene: 5. The CDR3 is CASSQDSTSGGAETQYF. In DNA form, the CDR3 reads TGCGCCAGCAGCCAAGATTCGACTAGCGGGGGGGCTGAGACCCAGTACTTC.

V gene TRBV2 combines with J gene TRBJ1-1; TRBD1 matches 7 bases. Unmatched junction bases numbered 5, after V lost 6 bases and J lost 1 base. The CDR3 has 14 amino acids. Germline loops: CDR1 SNHLY, CDR2 FYNNEI. The CDR3 bases are TGTGCCAGCAGCACAGGGGATACGAACACTGAAGCTTTCTTT. Amino acids: CASSTGDTNTEAFF. The full variable domain, completed using reference TRBV2 and TRBJ1-1, is EPEVTQTPSHQVTQMGQEVILRCVPISNHLYFYWYRQILGQKVEFLVSFYNNEISEKSEIFDDQFSVERPDGSNFTLKIRSTKLEDSAMYFCASSTGDTNTEAFFGQGTRLTVV.

The V and J genes are TRBV6-1 and TRBJ1-5; D not resolved. The CDR3 covers 13 residues. Germline V CDR1 and CDR2: MNHNS, SASEGT. Trimming pared 1 base from V and 4 bases from J, leaving 5 bases between. The CDR3 nucleotides read TGTGCCAGCAGTGAAGGGCTTAATCAGCCCCAGCATTTT. It translates to CASSEGLNQPQHF.

This clone occurred once. The V call is TRBV7-2, the J call TRBJ2-5, with 8 bases fitting TRBD1. Germline-derived CDR1 and CDR2 are SGHTA and FQGNSA. The CDR3 runs to 15 residues. J lost 5 bases, V lost 1 base, and 6 bases had no gene match. The CDR3 region is CASSLEQGAWETQYF. CDR3 nucleotides: TGTGCCAGCAGCTTAGAGCAGGGGGCTTGGGAGACCCAGTACTTC.

V is TRBV24-1 and J is TRBJ2-1, with 11 bases fitting TRBD2. CDR3 length: 18 residues. Germline V CDR1 and CDR2: KGHDR, SFDVKD. Germline trimming cut 5 bases from V and 7 bases from J; bases unmatched to any gene: 15. CDR3 DNA: TGTGCCACCAGTGGCCGCATAGCGGGGGGGAGTCAACTGAATGAGCAGTTCTTC. This gives the protein CATSGRIAGGSQLNEQFF.

The rearrangement uses TRBV28 and TRBJ1-4; D gene ambiguous. Trimming removed 4 bases from V and 5 bases from J, with 8 bases in between. The CDR3 spans 13 residues. Germline assignment: CDR1 MDHEN and CDR2 SYDVKM. The CDR3 bases are TGTGCCAGCAGTTCCGTTACAAATGAAAAACTGTTTTTT. Translated: CASSSVTNEKLFF.

In this sample, this clone turned up once. The V and J genes are TRBV20-1 and TRBJ1-2; D gene unclear. Germline V gives CDR1 DFQATT, CDR2 SNEGSKA (reference sequence). The CDR3 extends over 14 amino acids. The V and J ends lost 3 bases and 5 bases respectively, with 16 bases between them. The CDR3 protein is CSASLVFDSYGYTF. The CDR3 bases are TGCAGTGCTAGTTTAGTATTTGATTCGTATGGCTACACCTTC.

This clone has a count of ten or more. The chain combines TRBV27 with TRBJ2-3; D unclear. Germline V CDR1 and CDR2: MNHEY, SMNVEV (reference sequence). The ends were cut back, 4 bases at V and 0 bases at J, with 11 bases in the middle. This CDR3 is built from 15 residues. Written as DNA, the CDR3 is TGTGCCAGCAGTTCTACAGACCCTAGCACAGATACGCAGTATTTT. Protein product: CASSSTDPSTDTQYF.

The sample holds one count of this clone. The chain uses TRBV7-9 and TRBJ1-5, with 8 nucleotides matching TRBD1. The V segment lost 5 bases and the J segment 5 bases; nucleotides outside the gene matches: 14. In germline, CDR1 is SEHNR, CDR2 FQNEAQ (reference sequence). This CDR3 is built from 17 residues. CDR3 sequence: CASSPGQAKGVYQPQHF. In DNA, the CDR3 is TGTGCCAGCAGCCCGGGACAGGCGAAAGGGGTCTATCAGCCCCAGCATTTT.

The chain is built from TRBV10-3 and TRBJ1-2; D might be TRBD1 (5 bases). The CDR3 sequence is 16 residues long. With 0 bases removed from V and 3 bases from J, the gap between germline ends came to 14 bases. Germline V lookup: CDR1 ENHRY, CDR2 SYGVKD. CDR3 sequence (DNA): TGTGCCATCAGTGAGTCGGCGTTGGGGACTTACTATGGCTACACCTTC. Protein product: CAISESALGTYYGYTF.

This chain links TRBV6-5 with TRBJ1-6; D call uncertain. CDR3 length: 15 amino acids. V lost 0 bases to trimming and J lost 9 bases, with 12 bases between them. Germline V gene data show CDR1 as MNHEY and CDR2 as SVGAGI. Here the CDR3 reads CASSYSHLSPSPLHF. DNA of the CDR3: TGTGCCAGCAGTTACTCTCACCTAAGCCCTTCACCCCTCCACTTT.

The genes are TRBV7-2 and TRBJ2-3; 7 nucleotides match TRBD1. The CDR3 runs 16 residues. Germline V gives CDR1 SGHTA, CDR2 FQGNSA. V lost 5 bases, J lost 4 bases, and 12 bases stayed unmatched. The CDR3 coding sequence is TGTGCCAGCAGCCTAAGACAGGGACGGATCTCAGATACGCAGTATTTT. Its protein is CASSLRQGRISDTQYF.

The rearrangement uses TRBV20-1 and TRBJ1-1; the D gene is possibly TRBD1 (5 bases). V was pared by 2 bases and J by 8 bases, with 9 bases between. This CDR3 has 11 residues. Per germline, CDR1 DFQATT and CDR2 SNEGSKA (reference sequence). The DNA of the CDR3 is TGCAGTGCTAGACAAGCAGGGGAAGCTTTCTTT. This sequence encodes CSARQAGEAFF.

CDR3 loop: CASSLVGNQPQHF. The CDR3 nucleotides read TGTGCCAGCTCCCTTGTCGGGAATCAGCCCCAGCATTTT. The chain employs TRBV28 and TRBJ1-5; the D is unclear. CDR3 size: 13 residues. CDR1 MDHEN and CDR2 SYDVKM come from the germline V gene. Between the trimmed V and J ends, which lost 8 bases and 4 bases, there was a span of 12 bases.

V usage is TRBV11-2 and J usage is TRBJ2-5, with D hard to call. The CDR3 runs 11 residues. The ends were cut back, 4 bases at V and 4 bases at J, with 4 bases in the middle. The germline CDR1 and CDR2 sequences are SGHAT and FQNNGV. This CDR3 is CASSSSETQYF. The CDR3 bases are TGTGCCAGCAGCTCCTCAGAGACCCAGTACTTC.

This clone was counted between two and nine times. The V gene is TRBV28, the J gene TRBJ1-2; no definite D call. The ends were cut back, 3 bases at V and 1 base at J, with 9 bases in the middle. This CDR3 comprises 14 residues. The germline V gene has CDR1 MDHEN and CDR2 SYDVKM. Here the CDR3 DNA reads TGTGCCAGCAGTTTCCCCGGGGATAACTATGGCTACACCTTC. Its translation: CASSFPGDNYGYTF.

This clone came up a few times. The chain uses TRBV24-1 and TRBJ2-4; possibly TRBD2 for D (6 bases). Germline lookup yields CDR1 KGHDR and CDR2 SFDVKD. This CDR3 is 12 amino acids long. Trimming pared 10 bases from V and 3 bases from J, leaving 9 bases between. This CDR3 reads CATSGDKNIQYF. As DNA, the CDR3 is TGTGCCACGTCGGGGGACAAAAACATTCAGTACTTC.